A selection of T cell receptor beta chains follows, all from one sample in a study of shared clonotypes between healthy human individuals. Method: immunoSEQ multiplex PCR; TCRdb's copy keeps in-frame clones and lacks some. The data show under 850,000 clones, about 92% seen once. The source material was naive CD8+ T cells sorted from blood. These TCRs come from a man under 40 in good health. Both conserved end residues are part of each CDR3. D genes are given only for firm matches. A clone size is listed for some rows: how often the clone was seen (once, few, many), or a class if it is expanded.

CDR3 DNA	CDR3 protein	J gene	D gene	clone size	V gene
TGCGCCAGCAGCCCATTCGTTCCCCAAGGAGGGTCCTACAATGAGCAGTTCTTC	CASSPFVPQGGSYNEQFF	TRBJ2-1	NA	NA	TRBV5-1
TGTGCCAGCAGCCCCGGGACTAACACAGATACGCAGTATTTT	CASSPGTNTDTQYF	TRBJ2-3	TRBD2	NA	TRBV7-3
TGCAGCGTTGAAGAGCTCGTGTCGGACGGCTACACAGATACGCAGTATTTT	CSVEELVSDGYTDTQYF	TRBJ2-3	NA	NA	TRBV29-1
TGTGCCACCAGCAGAGGAGTAATACATCGGGACAGGGGGACCACCGGGGAGCTGTTTTTT	CATSRGVIHRDRGTTGELFF	TRBJ2-2	TRBD1	NA	TRBV15
TGTGCCAGCAAGGGGGCGAATGAAAAACTGTTTTTT	CASKGANEKLFF	TRBJ1-4	TRBD1	NA	TRBV27
TGTGCCAGCAGCCTGGGACAGGCTGCCTACGAGCAGTACTTC	CASSLGQAAYEQYF	TRBJ2-7	TRBD1	NA	TRBV7-9
TGTGCCAGCAGTCTCCGTCGTGGCAGGGGGTTTCCCTACAATGAGCAGTTCTTC	CASSLRRGRGFPYNEQFF	TRBJ2-1	TRBD1	NA	TRBV28
TGTGCCAGACGACAAGACAGGGTAGCAGGGGCCAACGTCCTGACTTTC	CARRQDRVAGANVLTF	TRBJ2-6	TRBD1	NA	TRBV2
TGTGCCAGCAGTTGGACCCGGACCACCAATCAGCCCCAGCATTTT	CASSWTRTTNQPQHF	TRBJ1-5	NA	NA	TRBV6-1
TGTGCCAGCAGCTCCAGGGCCAGCCTAGCCTACGAGCAGTACTTC	CASSSRASLAYEQYF	TRBJ2-7	NA	NA	TRBV13
TGTGCCTGGAGTGCTAATGAGCAGTTCTTC	CAWSANEQFF	TRBJ2-1	NA	NA	TRBV30
TGTGCCAGCAGCCTGACGGAGTCTGAAGCTTTCTTT	CASSLTESEAFF	TRBJ1-1	NA	NA	TRBV13
TGTGCCAGCAGTGGGGCGGGTACCCCCTACGAGCAGTACTTC	CASSGAGTPYEQYF	TRBJ2-7	NA	NA	TRBV25-1
TGTGCCAGCAGCTTAGAGGGACAGGGAAACTATGGCTACACCTTC	CASSLEGQGNYGYTF	TRBJ1-2	TRBD1	NA	TRBV7-2
TGCGCCAGCAGTGGGAGGGACGGCACAGATACGCAGTATTTT	CASSGRDGTDTQYF	TRBJ2-3	TRBD2	NA	TRBV4-1
TGTGCCAGCAGTGAGGGCACGGGGAAGGCGGAGACCCAGTACTTC	CASSEGTGKAETQYF	TRBJ2-5	NA	once	TRBV2
TGTGCCAGCAGTCGAAGTCGGGGAGGGGCGTACGAGCAGTACTTC	CASSRSRGGAYEQYF	TRBJ2-7	TRBD2	NA	TRBV11-2
TGTGCCACCTCCGGGACGAGCGAACACTACGAGCAGTACTTC	CATSGTSEHYEQYF	TRBJ2-7	NA	few	TRBV7-9
TGTGCCAGCAGTGTGATCCCCTACAATGAGCAGTTCTTC	CASSVIPYNEQFF	TRBJ2-1	NA	NA	TRBV6-4
TGTGCCAGCAGCTTAGCGCCCCGACTAGCGAAAAGCACAGATACGCAGTATTTT	CASSLAPRLAKSTDTQYF	TRBJ2-3	TRBD2	NA	TRBV7-9
TGTGCCAGCAGCTTGGGTCCAGGGGGCATCAACGAGCAGTACTTC	CASSLGPGGINEQYF	TRBJ2-7	TRBD1	NA	TRBV5-8
TGCACCAGCAGCCAAGAGGGACAGGACCACGAGCAGTACTTC	CTSSQEGQDHEQYF	TRBJ2-7	NA	NA	TRBV1
TGTGCCAGCAGTGGGACAGGTCCTTCGGAGGAAGGATCCTACAATGAGCAGTTCTTC	CASSGTGPSEEGSYNEQFF	TRBJ2-1	NA	NA	TRBV21-1
TGTGCCAGCAGCCAAGGGTGGACAGATACGCAGTATTTT	CASSQGWTDTQYF	TRBJ2-3	NA	NA	TRBV14
TGTGCCAGTAGTATAGATCGGACTAGCGGGAGGTATGAGCAGTTCTTC	CASSIDRTSGRYEQFF	TRBJ2-1	TRBD2	NA	TRBV19
TGTGCCAGCAGCCTGCCGGGGTACAATGAGCAGTTCTTC	CASSLPGYNEQFF	TRBJ2-1	NA	NA	TRBV9